A selection of T cell receptor beta chains follows, all from one sample in a study of cytomegalovirus exposure and HLA in healthy donors. TCRdb's copy holds only in-frame clones and misses some; the assay was immunoSEQ multiplex PCR. The sample carries some 180,000 clones, roughly 74% recorded once. Sequences were obtained from PBMCs. The receptors were gathered from a woman aged 25 to 39 in good health and CMV-seropositive. Both conserved end residues are part of each CDR3. D genes are given only for firm matches. Where a row states a size, it is once, few, many or the class of an expanded clone; other rows omit it.

size	D	V	J	DNA	CDR3
.	TRBD1	TRBV27	TRBJ2-3	TGTGCCAGCAGTTTAACGGGACAGACGGGAACAGATACGCAGTATTTT	CASSLTGQTGTDTQYF
.	.	TRBV7-2	TRBJ1-2	TGTGCCAGCAGCCCGAGACAGATCGACTATGGCTACACCTTC	CASSPRQIDYGYTF
.	.	TRBV5-1	TRBJ2-1	TGCGCCAGCAGCCGTTCCTTGTCGGGAAGGGCCGGGAATGAGCAGTTCTTC	CASSRSLSGRAGNEQFF
once	.	TRBV18	TRBJ2-5	TGTGCCAGCTCACCACTCAACAGACAAGAGACCCAGTACTTC	CASSPLNRQETQYF
.	.	TRBV7-9	TRBJ1-4	TGTGCCAGCAGCCCCGGCGGCCGACTGTTTTTT	CASSPGGRLFF
.	.	TRBV10-3	TRBJ1-1	TGTGCCATCAGTGGGACTGGGACTGAAGCTTTCTTT	CAISGTGTEAFF
.	TRBD1	TRBV5-1	TRBJ1-6	TGCGCCAGCAGCTTGGAGATCCCCGGGACAGGTGCTCTGGCCCTCCACTTT	CASSLEIPGTGALALHF
.	TRBD1	TRBV5-1	TRBJ1-5	TGCGCCAGCAGCGCAAGTACAGGGGTGGGTCAGCCCCAGCATTTT	CASSASTGVGQPQHF
.	TRBD1	TRBV5-4	TRBJ1-2	TGTGCCAGCAGCCACCGGGACAGGGGGCGATCTGGCTACACCTTC	CASSHRDRGRSGYTF
.	TRBD2	TRBV4-1	TRBJ2-1	TGCGCCAGCAGCCAAGATCAAGGGGGGACTAGCTACTTCGATGAGCAGTTCTTC	CASSQDQGGTSYFDEQFF
.	TRBD1	TRBV5-1	TRBJ2-7	TGCGCCAGCAGCCGAGACAGGGGGTCCTACGAGCAGTACTTC	CASSRDRGSYEQYF
.	.	TRBV28	TRBJ1-5	TGTGCCAGCACCTGGGGGGGCCTAAATCAGCCCCAGCATTTT	CASTWGGLNQPQHF
.	.	TRBV7-9	TRBJ1-4	TGTGCCAGCAGCTCCGGGGGGGCGCAGATGACGGCAAAACTGTTTTTT	CASSSGGAQMTAKLFF
.	TRBD1	TRBV27	TRBJ1-5	TGTGCCAGCAGTTTAGTGGGACAGGGGTTAGGGCAGCCCCAGCATTTT	CASSLVGQGLGQPQHF
.	TRBD2	TRBV30	TRBJ2-7	TGTGCCTGGAGTGGGACGGGGACTAGGATTTACGAGCAGTACTTC	CAWSGTGTRIYEQYF